The 31 T cell receptor beta chains below were found in one sample sequenced in a study of blood T cell repertoires in COVID-19. Profiling relied on immunoSEQ multiplex PCR, and the TCRdb table lists in-frame clones only, not all of them. The profile shows a few hundred thousand clones, about 81% of them singletons. Sequencing was done on a sample of PBMCs or T cells enriched from blood (not recorded which). Receptor source: a man aged 35 to 55 who had recovered from COVID-19.

This clone was counted once. The chain couples TRBV4-2 to TRBJ1-2; 8 bases line up with TRBD1. Germline CDR1 reads LGHNA; CDR2 reads YNFKEQ. V lost 0 bases, J lost 8 bases, and 14 bases stayed unmatched. This CDR3 is built from 17 residues. The CDR3 sequence: CASSQDGADRASWGYTF. In DNA, the CDR3 is TGTGCCAGCAGCCAAGATGGGGCGGACAGGGCCTCTTGGGGCTACACCTTC.

The table lists this clone with a count of one. The J gene is TRBJ2-7, the V gene TRBV5-4; TRBD1 aligns across 10 bases. CDR3 size: 16 residues. Losses at the gene ends were 2 bases for V and 5 bases for J; bases not matched to a gene: 10. Germline-derived CDR1 and CDR2 are SGHNT and YYREEE (reference sequence). The CDR3 coding sequence is TGTGCCAGCAGCTTAAAAAACCGGGACAGGGGCAACGAGCAGTACTTC. The encoded protein is CASSLKNRDRGNEQYF.

This clone was observed a few times. This chain uses TRBV7-3 with TRBJ2-3; the D gene is possibly TRBD2 (5 bases). There are 15 residues in the CDR3. V was clipped by 0 bases and J by 6 bases, with 13 bases between them. The germline gives CDR1 SGHTA, CDR2 FQGTGA. DNA of the CDR3: TGTGCCAGCAGCTTAACGAGTCTAGCCTTCGATACGCAGTATTTT. This translates into CASSLTSLAFDTQYF.

The chain combines TRBV5-1 with TRBJ2-5; the match to TRBD2 covers 7 bases. CDR1 is SGHRS, CDR2 YFSETQ, per germline. V lost 2 bases and J lost 3; bases outside the gene matches: 7. This CDR3 region has 15 residues. The CDR3 protein is CASSLTRAGEETQYF. The DNA for the CDR3 is TGCGCCAGCAGCTTAACCCGGGCGGGAGAAGAGACCCAGTACTTC.

V is TRBV4-1 and J is TRBJ1-2; 8 positions agree with TRBD1. Losses at the gene ends were 4 bases for V and 2 bases for J; bases not matched to a gene: 6. Germline assignment: CDR1 MGHRA and CDR2 YSYEKL. The CDR3 is 15 amino acids. The CDR3 here is CASSLPRQGNYGYTF. CDR3 bases: TGCGCCAGCAGCCTCCCCCGACAGGGGAACTATGGCTACACCTTC.

This chain uses TRBV5-4 with TRBJ2-3; the D gene is possibly TRBD2 (6 bases). With 4 bases removed from V and 3 bases from J, the gap between germline ends came to 21 bases. The CDR3 is made up of 17 amino acids. The germline V gene encodes CDR1 SGHNT and CDR2 YYREEE (reference sequence). CDR3 DNA sequence: TGTGCCAGCAGCCGGATGCCGGGACTGTTAAGTACAGATACGCAGTATTTT. Amino acid sequence: CASSRMPGLLSTDTQYF. Drawing the rest from reference TRBV5-4 and TRBJ2-3, the complete variable domain is ETGVTQSPTHLIKTRGQQVTLRCSSQSGHNTVSWYQQALGQGPQFIFQYYREEENGRGNFPPRFSGLQFPNYSSELNVNALELDDSALYLCASSRMPGLLSTDTQYFGPGTRLTVL.

This chain joins TRBV5-5 and TRBJ2-5; tentative D call: TRBD2 (5 bases). CDR3 size: 13 residues. Trimming pared 2 bases from V and 7 bases from J, leaving 12 bases between. The germline gives CDR1 SGHKS, CDR2 YYEKEE (reference sequence). CDR3 sequence: CASSFAGEGTQYF. The CDR3 DNA reads TGTGCCAGCAGCTTTGCCGGGGAAGGGACCCAGTACTTC. The full variable domain, completed using reference TRBV5-5 and TRBJ2-5, is DAGVTQSPTHLIKTRGQQVTLRCSPISGHKSVSWYQQVLGQGPQFIFQYYEKEERGRGNFPDRFSARQFPNYSSELNVNALLLGDSALYLCASSFAGEGTQYFGPGTRLLVL.

Here the CDR3 reads CASAQGLTEAFF. CDR3 DNA: TGTGCCAGCGCTCAGGGATTGACTGAAGCTTTCTTT. The chain uses TRBV2 and TRBJ1-1; maybe TRBD1 (5 bases). Per the germline V gene, CDR1 is SNHLY and CDR2 is FYNNEI. The V and J ends lost 8 bases and 5 bases respectively, with 12 bases between them. The CDR3 is 12 amino acids.

V usage is TRBV6-2 or TRBV6-3 and J usage is TRBJ2-7; 8 bases align to TRBD2. The junction had 3 bases not matched to a gene; V was cut back by 2 bases and J by 3 bases. CDR3 length: 14 amino acids. CDR1 and CDR2 (germline): MNHEY, SVGEGT. The CDR3 nucleotides are TGTGCCAGCAGTTACCTCGGGACTAGCTACGAGCAGTACTTC. Translating it yields CASSYLGTSYEQYF.

V gene TRBV5-6 combines with J gene TRBJ2-3; possibly TRBD1 for D (6 bases). This CDR3 comprises 16 residues. Trimming pared 2 bases from V and 1 base from J, leaving 14 bases between. Germline V gene sequence: CDR1 SGHDT, CDR2 YYEEEE. CDR3 sequence (DNA): TGTGCCAGCAGCTTTCTCGACAGGAAACGCACAGATACGCAGTATTTT. Translated: CASSFLDRKRTDTQYF.

V and J are TRBV5-6 and TRBJ2-1, with 11 bases matching TRBD2. J was trimmed by 4 bases and V by 4 bases; bases with no gene match: 4. The CDR3 extends over 15 amino acids. The germline gives CDR1 SGHDT, CDR2 YYEEEE. CDR3 loop: CASSLLAGAYNEQFF. The CDR3 DNA reads as TGTGCCAGCAGCCTACTAGCGGGGGCTTACAATGAGCAGTTCTTC. Full variable domain (missing parts from reference TRBV5-6 and TRBJ2-1): DAGVTQSPTHLIKTRGQQVTLRCSPKSGHDTVSWYQQALGQGPQFIFQYYEEEERQRGNFPDRFSGHQFPNYSSELNVNALLLGDSALYLCASSLLAGAYNEQFFGPGTRLTVL.

The sample holds a few counts of this clone. This chain uses TRBV10-1 with TRBJ1-1; D uncertain. The CDR3 extends over 17 amino acids. The germline gives CDR1 WNHNN, CDR2 SYGVQD (reference sequence). V was clipped by 0 bases and J by 2 bases, with 16 bases between them. The CDR3 DNA sequence: TGCGCCAGCAGTGAGTCTAGTTCTTCCGACACCAACACTGAAGCTTTCTTT. This codes for CASSESSSSDTNTEAFF.

The J gene is TRBJ2-2, the V gene TRBV18; TRBD2 is a possible D gene (6 bases). The CDR3 extends over 15 amino acids. Germline V CDR1 and CDR2: KGHSH, LQKENI. Trimming took off 1 base at V and 3 bases at J, with 9 bases between the two ends. The chain's CDR3 is CASSPRGIDTGELFF. The CDR3 region has the DNA TGTGCCAGCTCACCACGCGGGATAGACACCGGGGAGCTGTTTTTT. The variable domain in full, with the rest retrieved from reference TRBV18 and TRBJ2-2, is NAGVMQNPRHLVRRRGQEARLRCSPMKGHSHVYWYRQLPEEGLKFMVYLQKENIIDESGMPKERFSAEFPKEGPSILRIQQVVRGDSAAYFCASSPRGIDTGELFFGEGSRLTVL.

The chain links TRBV12-5 to TRBJ1-5, with D hard to call. Per germline, CDR1 LGHNT and CDR2 FRNRAP. V was trimmed by 0 bases and J by 3 bases, leaving 6 bases between them. This CDR3 comprises 14 residues. CDR3 protein: CASGLVADNQPQHF. DNA for the CDR3: TGTGCTAGTGGTTTGGTAGCGGACAATCAGCCCCAGCATTTT.

The chain couples TRBV6-5 to TRBJ1-2; 9 bases are shared with TRBD1. V dropped 5 bases and J dropped 6; count of bases not matched to a gene: 4. The CDR3 is 13 amino acids. Germline V lookup: CDR1 MNHEY, CDR2 SVGAGI. CDR3 nucleotide sequence: TGTGCCAGCAGTCCTACAGGGGGCGATGGCTACACCTTC. Residues: CASSPTGGDGYTF.

This clone was observed a few times. The DNA of the CDR3 is TGCGCCAGCAGCTTGAAATTGGAGGGGAACACTGAAGCTTTCTTT. This codes for CASSLKLEGNTEAFF. The chain employs TRBV5-1 and TRBJ1-1; no clear D gene. Germline-derived CDR1 and CDR2 are SGHRS and YFSETQ. The CDR3 runs 15 residues. The germline V and J ends were trimmed by 1 base and 1 base, with 11 bases remaining between them.

This chain links TRBV10-3 with TRBJ1-1; 7 nucleotides agree with TRBD1. The CDR3 extends over 14 amino acids. Germline-derived CDR1 and CDR2 are ENHRY and SYGVKD. The V and J ends lost 4 bases and 5 bases, in that order; junction bases with no gene match: 7. The DNA for the CDR3 is TGTGCCATCAGTGTTGAGGGGGCTAGGACTGAAGCTTTCTTT. The encoded protein is CAISVEGARTEAFF.

The chain joins TRBV24-1 to TRBJ2-7; 9 bases are a match to TRBD1. The CDR3 runs to 15 residues. Germline-derived CDR1 and CDR2 are KGHDR and SFDVKD. The V and J ends lost 4 bases and 6 bases, in that order; junction bases with no gene match: 9. The CDR3 is CATSDPGTGQSEQYF. The CDR3 region has the DNA TGTGCCACCAGTGACCCTGGGACAGGGCAGAGCGAGCAGTACTTC.

J is TRBJ1-2 and V is TRBV28, with unresolved D. V shed 4 bases and J shed 4 bases, with 16 bases lying between them. The CDR3 sequence is 15 residues long. The germline gives CDR1 MDHEN, CDR2 SYDVKM. The CDR3 bases are TGTGCCAGCAGTTCGGGGAGCGGGCTCCTCTATGGCTACACCTTC. Its translation is CASSSGSGLLYGYTF.

This clone was detected only a few times. The gene calls are TRBV27 and TRBJ1-2; D call uncertain. Germline CDR1 MNHEY, CDR2 SMNVEV (reference sequence). V lost 4 bases, J lost 4 bases, and 7 bases lay in between. This CDR3 region has 12 residues. CDR3 protein: CASSSGSYGYTF. The CDR3 bases are TGTGCCAGCAGTTCGGGGTCCTATGGCTACACCTTC.

The chain uses TRBV3-1 (or the pseudogene TRBV3-2) and TRBJ1-3; tentative D call: TRBD1 (6 bases). The CDR3 is 15 residues long. V lost 6 bases and J 4 bases, leaving 16 bases between the germline ends. Germline V gene sequence: CDR1 LGHDT, CDR2 YNNKEL (reference sequence). The CDR3 here is CASRRSGTTGNTIYF. In DNA form, the CDR3 reads TGTGCCAGCAGGCGTTCCGGGACAACAGGAAACACCATATATTTT.

The V call is TRBV3-1 (or the pseudogene TRBV3-2), the J call TRBJ2-3; TRBD2 matches at 10 bases. This CDR3 has 17 amino acids. Germline V lookup: CDR1 LGHDT, CDR2 YNNKEL (reference sequence). J was trimmed by 0 bases and V by 4 bases; bases with no gene match: 7. CDR3 DNA: TGTGCCAGCAGCCCTCTTAGCGGGGGGATTAGCACAGATACGCAGTATTTT. It specifies CASSPLSGGISTDTQYF.

V and J are TRBV4-1 and TRBJ2-7; D not certain. The CDR3 is 16 residues long. V was pared by 4 bases and J by 4 bases, with 20 bases between. Germline CDR1 reads MGHRA; CDR2 reads YSYEKL. CDR3 in DNA: TGCGCCAGCAGCCTCCTTTTCGGAACAGAACCTTACGAGCAGTACTTC. It specifies CASSLLFGTEPYEQYF.

This clone was counted a single time. This sequence joins TRBV28 and TRBJ1-4, with 12 positions matching TRBD1. The CDR3 contains 14 residues. The germline CDR1 and CDR2 sequences are MDHEN and SYDVKM. V lost 5 bases and J lost 14; bases outside the gene matches: 9. The CDR3 region has the DNA TGTGCCAGCAGTCCGGGACAGGGGGCTCAGGATCTGTTTTTT. It translates to CASSPGQGAQDLFF.

This clone was observed a few times. This sequence joins TRBV11-2 and TRBJ2-1; D remains ambiguous. This CDR3 is 17 amino acids long. Looked up from germline, CDR1 is SGHAT and CDR2 is FQNNGV. V gave up 1 base and J gave up 6 bases, with 19 bases separating them. CDR3 loop: CASSLVGPDTRRNEQFF. The CDR3 DNA follows: TGTGCCAGCAGCTTAGTGGGTCCAGACACTCGGCGCAATGAGCAGTTCTTC. Based on the CDR3 plus reference TRBV11-2 and TRBJ2-1, the full variable domain is EAGVAQSPRYKIIEKRQSVAFWCNPISGHATLYWYQQILGQGPKLLIQFQNNGVVDDSQLPKDRFSAERLKGVDSTLKIQPAKLEDSAVYLCASSLVGPDTRRNEQFFGPGTRLTVL.

Worth noting for this clone: A much larger clone lies a single base off, so this may be a read error. Other nucleotide sequences from this sample produce the same CDR3. This chain links TRBV4-1 with TRBJ2-5, with 10 positions matching TRBD2. In germline, CDR1 is MGHRA, CDR2 YSYEKL. The CDR3 has 19 amino acids. In DNA form, the CDR3 reads TGCGCCAGTAGCCAAGAGTTTCCGCGGAGCGGGGGGGCCGCCGAGACCCAGTACTTC. This codes for CASSQEFPRSGGAAETQYF.

The sample holds a few counts of this clone. V is TRBV2 and J is TRBJ1-1; D is ambiguous. Germline V gene sequence: CDR1 SNHLY, CDR2 FYNNEI. There are 13 residues in the CDR3. The V end was cut by 4 bases, the J end by 1 base, with 7 bases between. The CDR3 here is CASSAAANTEAFF. The DNA for the CDR3 is TGTGCCAGCAGTGCGGCGGCGAACACTGAAGCTTTCTTT.

This chain connects TRBV24-1 to TRBJ1-1; TRBD1 might be the D (5 bases). This CDR3 has 12 residues. Trimming removed 12 bases at V and 1 base at J, with 11 bases between. Germline loops: CDR1 KGHDR, CDR2 SFDVKD. The CDR3 nucleotides read TGTGCCTCGCGAGGACAGAACACTGAAGCTTTCTTT. It translates to CASRGQNTEAFF.

This chain connects TRBV2 to TRBJ2-5, with 8 bases matching TRBD1. Germline-derived CDR1 and CDR2 are SNHLY and FYNNEI. Trimming took 0 bases from V and 4 from J; bases not matched to a gene: 10. The CDR3 totals 17 residues. The CDR3 coding sequence is TGTGCCAGCAGTGAAGCGCTTTTCGAACAGGGGGTAGAGACCCAGTACTTC. It translates to CASSEALFEQGVETQYF.

This sequence joins TRBV6-5 and TRBJ1-2; D may be TRBD1 (5 bases). Germline CDR1 reads MNHEY; CDR2 reads SVGAGI. CDR3 size: 12 residues. V was clipped by 4 bases and J by 5 bases, with 8 bases between them. CDR3 DNA: TGTGCCAGCAGTTCGAAGGGGTATGGCTACACCTTC. Protein product: CASSSKGYGYTF.

This chain connects TRBV19 to TRBJ1-1; no definite D call. CDR3 length: 13 amino acids. The ends were cut back, 5 bases at V and 1 base at J, with 8 bases in the middle. Per germline, CDR1 LNHDA and CDR2 SQIVND (reference sequence). Here the CDR3 DNA reads TGTGCCAGTAGTTATGCGGGGAACACTGAAGCTTTCTTT. Protein product: CASSYAGNTEAFF.